This T cell receptor (beta chain) was identified in a study of CD8 T cells in Susac syndrome. With random hexamers, reverse transcription was performed on about 0.5 to 1 ug of RNA. From the immunoSEQ multiplex PCR reads, TCRdb called clonotypes with MiXCR, one entry per CDR3 protein. This table holds roughly 70,000 distinct CDR3 sequences, over 90% found once. Sequencing of TCR beta, carried out with a high-throughput approach, was applied to CD8+ and CD4+ T cells from the blood. The sequence was collected from a human donor with multiple sclerosis. What was sequenced was CD4+ T cells from PBMCs.

CDR3 sequence: CASSWGANTGELFF. CDR3 in DNA: TGTGCCAGCAGCTGGGGGGCGAACACCGGGGAGCTGTTTTTT. The chain combines TRBV7-8 with TRBJ2-2; tentatively, D is TRBD2 (6 bases). Trimming stripped 4 bases from V and 0 bases from J, with 6 bases between. CDR3 length equals 14 residues. Germline V lookup: CDR1 SGHVS, CDR2 FQNEAQ.